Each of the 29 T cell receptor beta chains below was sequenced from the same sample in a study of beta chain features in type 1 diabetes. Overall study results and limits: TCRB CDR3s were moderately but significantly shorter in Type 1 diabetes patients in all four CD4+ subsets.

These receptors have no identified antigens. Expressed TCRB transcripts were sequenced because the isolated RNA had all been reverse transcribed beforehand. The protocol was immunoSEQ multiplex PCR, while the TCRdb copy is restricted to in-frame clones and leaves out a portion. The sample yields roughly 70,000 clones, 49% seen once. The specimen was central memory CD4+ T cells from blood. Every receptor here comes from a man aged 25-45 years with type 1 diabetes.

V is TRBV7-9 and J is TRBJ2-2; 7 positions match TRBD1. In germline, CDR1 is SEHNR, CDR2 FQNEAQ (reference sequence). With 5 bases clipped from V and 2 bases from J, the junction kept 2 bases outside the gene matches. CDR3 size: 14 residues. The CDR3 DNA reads TGTGCCAGCAGCCGACAGGGTAACACCGGGGAGCTGTTTTTT. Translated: CASSRQGNTGELFF.

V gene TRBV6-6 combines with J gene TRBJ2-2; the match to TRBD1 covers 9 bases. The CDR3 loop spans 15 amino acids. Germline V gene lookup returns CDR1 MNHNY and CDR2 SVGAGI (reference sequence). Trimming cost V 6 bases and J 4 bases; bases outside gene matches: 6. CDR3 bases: TGTGCCAGCAGACTACAGGGGGCGGGCACCGGGGAGCTGTTTTTT. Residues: CASRLQGAGTGELFF.

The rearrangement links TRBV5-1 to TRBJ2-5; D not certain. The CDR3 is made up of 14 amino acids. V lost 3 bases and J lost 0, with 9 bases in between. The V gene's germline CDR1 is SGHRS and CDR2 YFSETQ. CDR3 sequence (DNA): TGCGCCAGCAGCTCGCTAAAGAACCAAGAGACCCAGTACTTC. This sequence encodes CASSSLKNQETQYF.

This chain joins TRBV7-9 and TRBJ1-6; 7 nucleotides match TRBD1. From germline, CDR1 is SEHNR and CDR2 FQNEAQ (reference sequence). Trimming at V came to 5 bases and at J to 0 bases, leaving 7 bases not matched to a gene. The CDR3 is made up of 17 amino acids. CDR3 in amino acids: CASSRAQGSSYNSPLHF. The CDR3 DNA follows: TGTGCCAGCAGCCGCGCACAGGGGAGCTCCTATAATTCACCCCTCCACTTT.

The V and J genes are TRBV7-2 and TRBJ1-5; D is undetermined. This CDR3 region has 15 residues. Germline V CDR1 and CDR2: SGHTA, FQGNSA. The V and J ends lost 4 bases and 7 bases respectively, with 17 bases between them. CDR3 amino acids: CASSSSLRGGQPQHF. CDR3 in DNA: TGTGCCAGCAGCTCCTCCCTCCGAGGAGGACAGCCCCAGCATTTT.

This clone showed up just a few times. The CDR3 sequence is CASRADRGPYEQYF. CDR3 coding DNA: TGTGCCAGCAGGGCGGACAGGGGGCCTTACGAGCAGTACTTC. The rearrangement uses TRBV2 and TRBJ2-7; 11 bases agree with TRBD1. The ends lost 6 bases at V and 4 bases at J; junction bases unmatched: 5. Germline V gene sequence: CDR1 SNHLY, CDR2 FYNNEI. The CDR3 sequence is 14 residues long.

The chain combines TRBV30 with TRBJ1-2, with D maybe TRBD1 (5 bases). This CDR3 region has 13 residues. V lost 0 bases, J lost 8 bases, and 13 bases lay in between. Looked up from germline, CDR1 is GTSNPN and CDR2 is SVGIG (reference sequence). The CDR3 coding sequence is TGTGCCTGGAGTGTACTGGTGCGGGGGGGCTACACCTTC. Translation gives CAWSVLVRGGYTF.

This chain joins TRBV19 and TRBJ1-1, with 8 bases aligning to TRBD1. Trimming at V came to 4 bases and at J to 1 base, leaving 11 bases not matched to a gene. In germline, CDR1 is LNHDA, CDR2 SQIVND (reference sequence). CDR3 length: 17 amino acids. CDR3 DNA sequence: TGTGCCAGTAGTAAAAGCTTTCAGGGGGCGCGGAACACTGAAGCTTTCTTT. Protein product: CASSKSFQGARNTEAFF. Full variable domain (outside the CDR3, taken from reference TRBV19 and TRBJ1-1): DGGITQSPKYLFRKEGQNVTLSCEQNLNHDAMYWYRQDPGQGLRLIYYSQIVNDFQKGDIAEGYSVSREKKESFPLTVTSAQKNPTAFYLCASSKSFQGARNTEAFFGQGTRLTVV.

The CDR3 loop reads CASRLSLAGLETQYF. CDR3 sequence (DNA): TGTGCAAGTCGCTTATCGTTAGCGGGGTTGGAGACCCAGTACTTC. The chain links TRBV12-2 to TRBJ2-5; the table gives TRBD2 as D, unverified against the DNA. TRBV12-2 is deemed a pseudogene. This CDR3 has 15 residues.

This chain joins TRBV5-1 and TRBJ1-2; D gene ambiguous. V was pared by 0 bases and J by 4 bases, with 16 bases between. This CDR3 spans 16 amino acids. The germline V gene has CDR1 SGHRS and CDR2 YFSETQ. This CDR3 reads CASSLAPGLHSYGYTF. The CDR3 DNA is TGCGCCAGCAGCTTGGCCCCGGGTCTTCACTCCTATGGCTACACCTTC.

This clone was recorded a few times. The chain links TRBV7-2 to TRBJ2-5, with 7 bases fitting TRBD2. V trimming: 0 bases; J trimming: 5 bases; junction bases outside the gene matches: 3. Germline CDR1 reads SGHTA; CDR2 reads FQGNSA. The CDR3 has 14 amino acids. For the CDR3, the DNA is TGTGCCAGCAGCTTAGCTCCCGGGAGGGAGACCCAGTACTTC. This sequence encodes CASSLAPGRETQYF.

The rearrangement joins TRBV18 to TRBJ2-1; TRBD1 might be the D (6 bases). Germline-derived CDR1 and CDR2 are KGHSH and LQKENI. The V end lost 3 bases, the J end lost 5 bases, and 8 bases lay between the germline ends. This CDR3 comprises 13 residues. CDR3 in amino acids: CASSPDSHNEQFF. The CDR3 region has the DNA TGTGCCAGCTCACCGGACAGTCACAATGAGCAGTTCTTC.

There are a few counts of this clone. CDR3 sequence (DNA): TGTGCCAGTAGTAACAGGGCCGGCCCTGCCGAGTCCCTCCACTTT. Amino acids: CASSNRAGPAESLHF. The chain joins TRBV19 to TRBJ1-6; TRBD1 is a possible D gene (6 bases). The CDR3 contains 15 residues. Germline CDR1 reads LNHDA; CDR2 reads SQIVND (reference sequence). The V and J ends lost 4 bases and 14 bases respectively, with 21 bases between them.

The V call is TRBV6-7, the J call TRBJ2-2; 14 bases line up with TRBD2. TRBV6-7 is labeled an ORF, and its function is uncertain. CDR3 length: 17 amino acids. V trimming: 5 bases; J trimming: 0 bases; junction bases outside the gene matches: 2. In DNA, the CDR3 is TGTGCCAGCAGTGGACTAGCGGGGGGCCCGAACACCGGGGAGCTGTTTTTT. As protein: CASSGLAGGPNTGELFF.

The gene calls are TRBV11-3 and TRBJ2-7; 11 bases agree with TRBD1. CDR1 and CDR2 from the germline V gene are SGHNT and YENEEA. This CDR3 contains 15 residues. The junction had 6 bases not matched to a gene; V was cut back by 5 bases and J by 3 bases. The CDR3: CASSPRTGGGYEQYF. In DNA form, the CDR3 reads TGTGCCAGCAGCCCCAGGACAGGGGGCGGCTACGAGCAGTACTTC.

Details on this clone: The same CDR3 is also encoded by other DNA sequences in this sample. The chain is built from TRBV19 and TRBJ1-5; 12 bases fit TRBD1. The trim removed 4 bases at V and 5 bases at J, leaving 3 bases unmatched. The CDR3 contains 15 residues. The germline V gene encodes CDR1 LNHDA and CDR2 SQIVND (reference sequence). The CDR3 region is CASSKGQGAYQPQHF. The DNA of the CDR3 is TGTGCCAGTAGTAAGGGACAGGGGGCTTATCAGCCCCAGCATTTT.

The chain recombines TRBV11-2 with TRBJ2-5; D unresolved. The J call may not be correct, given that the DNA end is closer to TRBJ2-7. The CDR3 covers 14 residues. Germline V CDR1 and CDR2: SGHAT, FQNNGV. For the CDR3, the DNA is TGTGCCAGCAGCTTAGGTCAGGCCACCTACGAGCAGTACTTC. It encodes CASSLGQATYEQYF.

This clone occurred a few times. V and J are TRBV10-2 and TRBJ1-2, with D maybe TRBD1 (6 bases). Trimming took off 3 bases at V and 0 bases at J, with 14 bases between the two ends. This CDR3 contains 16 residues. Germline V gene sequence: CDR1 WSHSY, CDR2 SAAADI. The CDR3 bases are TGCGCCAGCAGTGAAACGGGGGGCATTGCTAACTATGGCTACACCTTC. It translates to CASSETGGIANYGYTF.

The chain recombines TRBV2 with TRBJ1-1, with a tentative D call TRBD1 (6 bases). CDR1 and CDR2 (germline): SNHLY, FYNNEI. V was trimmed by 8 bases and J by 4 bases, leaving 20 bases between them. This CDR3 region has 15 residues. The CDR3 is CASRPAGAGITEAFF. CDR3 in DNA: TGTGCCAGCCGCCCGGCAGGGGCCGGGATCACTGAAGCTTTCTTT.

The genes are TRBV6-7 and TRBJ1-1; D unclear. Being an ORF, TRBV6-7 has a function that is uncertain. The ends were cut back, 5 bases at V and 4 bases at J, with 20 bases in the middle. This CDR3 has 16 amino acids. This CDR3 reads CASSPDRTGEGTEAFF. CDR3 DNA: TGTGCCAGCAGTCCGGATCGTACCGGGGAAGGCACTGAAGCTTTCTTT.

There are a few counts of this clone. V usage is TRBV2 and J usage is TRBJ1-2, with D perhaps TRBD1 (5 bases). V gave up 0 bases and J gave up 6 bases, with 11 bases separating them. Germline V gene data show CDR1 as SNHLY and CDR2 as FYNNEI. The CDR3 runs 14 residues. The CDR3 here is CASSEAGAGHGYTF. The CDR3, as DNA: TGTGCCAGCAGTGAAGCTGGGGCAGGGCATGGCTACACCTTC.

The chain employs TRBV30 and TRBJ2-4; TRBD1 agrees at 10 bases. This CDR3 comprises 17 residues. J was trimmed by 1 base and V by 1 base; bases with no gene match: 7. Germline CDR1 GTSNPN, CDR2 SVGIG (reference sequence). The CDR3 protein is CAWSATGQGLAKNIQYF. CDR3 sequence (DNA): TGTGCCTGGAGTGCCACGGGACAGGGGTTGGCCAAAAACATTCAGTACTTC.

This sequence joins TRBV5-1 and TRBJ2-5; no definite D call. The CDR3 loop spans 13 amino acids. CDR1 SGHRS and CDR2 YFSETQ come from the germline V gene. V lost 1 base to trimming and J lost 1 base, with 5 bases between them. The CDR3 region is CASSLNGQETQYF. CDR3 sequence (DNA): TGCGCCAGCAGCTTGAACGGCCAAGAGACCCAGTACTTC.

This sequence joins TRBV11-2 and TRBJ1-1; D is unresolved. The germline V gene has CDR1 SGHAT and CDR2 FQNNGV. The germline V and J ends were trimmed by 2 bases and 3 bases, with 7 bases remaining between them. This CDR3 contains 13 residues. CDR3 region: CASSLTADTEAFF. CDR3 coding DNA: TGTGCCAGCAGCTTAACGGCGGACACTGAAGCTTTCTTT.

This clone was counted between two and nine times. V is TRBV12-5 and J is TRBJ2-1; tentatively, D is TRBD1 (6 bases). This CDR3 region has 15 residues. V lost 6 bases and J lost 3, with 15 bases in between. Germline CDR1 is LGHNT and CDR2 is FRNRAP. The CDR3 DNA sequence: TGTGCTAGTGGATCCAGGGGAAAGAACTACAATGAGCAGTTCTTC. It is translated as CASGSRGKNYNEQFF.

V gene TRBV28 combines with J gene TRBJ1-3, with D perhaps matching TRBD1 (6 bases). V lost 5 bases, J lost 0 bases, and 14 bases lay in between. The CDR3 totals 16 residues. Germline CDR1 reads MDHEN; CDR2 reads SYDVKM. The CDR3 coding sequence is TGTGCCAGCAGTCCCCCGGGACACAACTCTGGAAACACCATATATTTT. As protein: CASSPPGHNSGNTIYF.

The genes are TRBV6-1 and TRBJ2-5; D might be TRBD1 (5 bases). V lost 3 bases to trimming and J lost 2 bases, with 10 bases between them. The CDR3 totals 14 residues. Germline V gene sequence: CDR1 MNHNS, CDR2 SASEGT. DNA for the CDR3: TGTGCCAGCAGTGATTTTACAGGACAAGAGACCCAGTACTTC. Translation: CASSDFTGQETQYF.

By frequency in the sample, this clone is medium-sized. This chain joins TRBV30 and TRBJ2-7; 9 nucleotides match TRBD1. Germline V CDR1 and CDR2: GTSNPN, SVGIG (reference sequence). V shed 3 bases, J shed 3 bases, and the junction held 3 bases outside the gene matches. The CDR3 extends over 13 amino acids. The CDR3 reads CAWSLTGGYEQYF. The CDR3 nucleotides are TGTGCCTGGAGCCTGACAGGGGGCTACGAGCAGTACTTC.

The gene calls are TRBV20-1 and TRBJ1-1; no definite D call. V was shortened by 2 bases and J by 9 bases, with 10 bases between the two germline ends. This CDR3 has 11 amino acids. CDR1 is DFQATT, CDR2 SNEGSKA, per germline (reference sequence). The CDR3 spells CSARPGRQAFF. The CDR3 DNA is TGCAGTGCTAGACCCGGGAGGCAAGCTTTCTTT.